The T cell receptor (beta chain) under discussion was sequenced for a study of breast tumors, draining lymph nodes, adjacent tissues. General observations from the study: Tumor and nontumor repertoires were significantly more similar in luminal-like than in basal-like breast cancer. Findings are consistent with lymph node origin and intratumoral expansion of most tumor T cells. Compared with lymph nodes, tumors were less diverse; compared with nontumor tissue, more.

V lost 3 bases, J lost 0 bases, and 6 bases lay in between. CDR1 is KGHSH, CDR2 LQKENI, per germline. CDR3 length: 14 residues. To note about this clonotype: Its antigen remains unknown.

TCRdb re-analysed the multiplex PCR reads in MiXCR, keeping a single row per CDR3 protein. The sample lists about 140,000 distinct CDR3 sequences; approximately 20% were seen once. The lymph nodes were axillary draining lymph nodes from breast cancer patients. The sequenced sample was axillary lymph node tissue. The J gene is TRBJ2-4, the V gene TRBV18; the D is unclear. This sequence originates from a female donor with breast cancer. Some clones in this sample may be carry-over from other donors' samples. In nucleotides, the CDR3 is TGTGCCAGCTCACCCGACGTAGCCAAAAACATTCAGTACTTC. Protein product: CASSPDVAKNIQYF.